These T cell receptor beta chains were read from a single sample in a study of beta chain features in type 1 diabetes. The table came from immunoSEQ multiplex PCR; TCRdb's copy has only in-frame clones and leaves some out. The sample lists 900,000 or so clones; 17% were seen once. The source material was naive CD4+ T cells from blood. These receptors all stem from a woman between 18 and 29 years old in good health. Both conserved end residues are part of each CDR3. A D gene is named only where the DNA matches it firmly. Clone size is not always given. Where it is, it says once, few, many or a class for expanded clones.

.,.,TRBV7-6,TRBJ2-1,TGTGCCAGCAGCTTCCTCCCGGGTACCCACAATGAGCAGTTCTTC,CASSFLPGTHNEQFF
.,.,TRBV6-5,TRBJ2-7,TGTGCCAGCATAATAGACGGACCGTACGAGCAGTACTTC,CASIIDGPYEQYF
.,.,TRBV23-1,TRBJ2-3,TGCGCCAGCAGTCAATCACGGGTTGGGAAACAACCCGGCACAGATACGCAGTATTTT,CASSQSRVGKQPGTDTQYF
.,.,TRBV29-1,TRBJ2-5,TGCAGCGGGGGCAGGGCGGCTGAGACCCAGTACTTC,CSGGRAAETQYF
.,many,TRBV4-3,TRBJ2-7,TGCGCCAGCAGCCAGGACGGACATACGCTGCAGTACTTC,CASSQDGHTLQYF
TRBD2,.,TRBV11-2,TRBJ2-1,TGTGCCAGCAGCTTAACCCAGGGAGGGAATGAGCAGTTCTTC,CASSLTQGGNEQFF
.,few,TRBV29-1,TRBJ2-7,TGCAGCGTTGGTGAAGGGGATTCATACGAGCAGTACTTC,CSVGEGDSYEQYF
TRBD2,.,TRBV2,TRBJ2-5,TGTGCCAGCAGTGTGTCTAGCGGTTACCAAGAGACCCAGTACTTC,CASSVSSGYQETQYF
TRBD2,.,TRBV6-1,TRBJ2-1,TGTGCCAGCAGTGTACTAGCGGGAGTTGTAAATGAGCAGTTCTTC,CASSVLAGVVNEQFF
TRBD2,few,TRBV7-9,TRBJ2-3,TGTGCCAGCAGCTTAGGACTAGCGCGGAGGCTGAACACAGATACGCAGTATTTT,CASSLGLARRLNTDTQYF
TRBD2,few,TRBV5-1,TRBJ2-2,TGCGCCAGCAGGCGGACTAGCGGGACGAACACCGGGGAGCTGTTTTTT,CASRRTSGTNTGELFF